This T cell receptor (beta chain) was documented in a study of T cells in tuberculosis. On the study more broadly: Within 7 days of starting treatment, or before, PBMC were stored.

The CDR3 spans 12 residues. Germline trimming cut 11 bases from V and 6 bases from J; bases unmatched to any gene: 3. Germline CDR1 is ENHRY and CDR2 is SYGVKD. Measured with immunoSEQ multiplex PCR; TCRdb has only the in-frame clones, and not every one. The table has 7,500 to 8,500 clones, approximately 95% seen once; the top ten hold 9.5% to 13%. Whole-study findings and limits: Selection depended on which cryopreserved specimens were available.

As regards this clone: Its antigen is not identified.

The chain uses TRBV10-3 and TRBJ2-7; 14 bases match TRBD2. The origin of this receptor is an adult with tuberculosis. Sequenced: PBMCs. The CDR3 nucleotides are TGTGCCGTGACTAGCGGGGGGGGCGAGCAGTACTTC. Translated: CAVTSGGGEQYF.